The next 19 T cell receptor beta chains were all read from a single sample in a study of T cells in localized non-small cell lung cancer. Assay: immunoSEQ multiplex PCR; the TCRdb copy retains only in-frame clones and omits some. This sample has 64,000 or so clones; about 90% occur once, and the top ten carry approximately 2%. The specimen was peripheral blood, collected before any cancer treatment. These receptors all stem from a woman aged 35-75 years with stage I lung adenocarcinoma.

V and J are TRBV4-2 and TRBJ2-2, with D perhaps matching TRBD1 (5 bases). The CDR3 runs 17 residues. The V gene's germline CDR1 is LGHNA and CDR2 YNFKEQ. V was clipped by 5 bases and J by 0 bases, with 16 bases between them. CDR3 in amino acids: CASSEFSTDPNTGELFF. The CDR3 coding sequence is TGTGCCAGCAGCGAATTCTCGACAGATCCGAACACCGGGGAGCTGTTTTTT.

The gene calls are TRBV6-1 and TRBJ2-7; no definite D call. The CDR3 loop spans 14 amino acids. From germline, CDR1 is MNHNS and CDR2 SASEGT. V was cut by 5 bases and J by 0 bases, with 11 bases left in between. The CDR3 DNA is TGTGCCAGCAGTCCAGAACGGATCTCCTACGAGCAGTACTTC. Residues: CASSPERISYEQYF.

CDR3 sequence reads: CASSRTSRETQYF. In nucleotides, the CDR3 is TGTGCCAGCAGTAGGACTAGCAGGGAGACCCAGTACTTC. This chain uses TRBV6-5 with TRBJ2-5, with 8 bases fitting TRBD2. With V trimmed by 5 bases and J by 5 bases, 4 bases remained unmatched. CDR1 MNHEY and CDR2 SVGAGI come from the germline V gene. The CDR3 length is 13 residues.

The gene calls are TRBV6-5 and TRBJ2-7; 7 bases map to TRBD1. The CDR3 has 14 amino acids. Germline V gives CDR1 MNHEY, CDR2 SVGAGI. The V gene end was trimmed by 0 bases and the J gene end by 4 bases; junction bases not matched to a gene: 3. The CDR3 region has the DNA TGTGCCAGCAGTTACTCTTACAGGGGATACGAGCAGTACTTC. It codes for CASSYSYRGYEQYF.

This clone was seen just once. The chain links TRBV5-1 to TRBJ2-7; possible D gene TRBD1, 8 bases. This CDR3 has 14 residues. V was pared by 0 bases and J by 6 bases, with 13 bases between. The germline gives CDR1 SGHRS, CDR2 YFSETQ. For the CDR3, the DNA is TGCGCCAGCAGCTTGGGACAGGGGAGGGGCGAGCAGTACTTC. This gives the protein CASSLGQGRGEQYF.

V is TRBV25-1 and J is TRBJ2-7, with TRBD2 matching 9 bases. The CDR3 totals 15 residues. Germline CDR1 MGHDK, CDR2 SYGVNS. V lost 5 bases and J lost 0; bases outside the gene matches: 5. The CDR3, as DNA: TGTGCCAGCAGTAAAAATAGCGGGAGCTCCTACGAGCAGTACTTC. Its protein is CASSKNSGSSYEQYF.

J is TRBJ2-1 and V is TRBV2, with a possible D match to TRBD1 (5 bases). Germline CDR1 is SNHLY and CDR2 is FYNNEI. Deletions cut 7 bases from V and 0 bases from J, with 10 bases between. CDR3 length: 14 amino acids. The CDR3 DNA reads as TGTGCCAGCAACAGTGACAGCTCCTACAATGAGCAGTTCTTC. Protein: CASNSDSSYNEQFF.

This clone is a singleton in its sample. V and J are TRBV11-3 and TRBJ2-7; weak D call: TRBD1 (5 bases). The V gene lost 8 bases and the J gene lost 3 bases, with 14 bases spanning the gap. The germline CDR1 and CDR2 sequences are SGHNT and YENEEA. The CDR3 loop spans 13 amino acids. The CDR3 sequence is CASSSDTRYEQYF. DNA of the CDR3: TGTGCCAGCTCCTCGGACACCCGCTACGAGCAGTACTTC.

As for this clone: A junction end diverges from the germline sequence, so it may reflect a read error. V and J are TRBV7-7 and TRBJ2-1; D ambiguous. The germline gives CDR1 SSHAT, CDR2 FNYEAQ (reference sequence). This CDR3 contains 14 residues. This CDR3 is CASSLGGIANEQFF. The CDR3 coding sequence is TGTGCTAGCAGCTTAGGTGGGATCGCCAATGAGCAGTTCTTC.

The chain has TRBV28 and TRBJ1-1; D gene unclear. Looked up from germline, CDR1 is MDHEN and CDR2 is SYDVKM. Trimming took off 3 bases at V and 11 bases at J, with 13 bases between the two ends. The CDR3 is made up of 12 amino acids. The CDR3 DNA is TGTGCCAGCAGTTTGGTGAGGATCGGGGCTTTCTTT. Residues: CASSLVRIGAFF.

This chain links TRBV2 with TRBJ2-3; no reliable D call. The CDR3 is made up of 14 amino acids. V dropped 8 bases and J dropped 0 bases, with 12 bases sitting between them. Per germline, CDR1 SNHLY and CDR2 FYNNEI. The DNA for the CDR3 is TGTGCCAGCGGGCTAACTGTAAGCACAGATACGCAGTATTTT. Residues: CASGLTVSTDTQYF.

The J gene is TRBJ1-5, the V gene TRBV19; 7 bases map to TRBD1. Trimming removed 4 bases from V and 0 bases from J; junction bases left unmatched: 15. This CDR3 has 19 residues. Germline V gene data show CDR1 as LNHDA and CDR2 as SQIVND (reference sequence). For the CDR3, the DNA is TGTGCCAGTAGTACAGACCGGGACAGCTATGGTTATAGCAATCAGCCCCAGCATTTT. This encodes CASSTDRDSYGYSNQPQHF.

The V gene is TRBV7-3, the J gene TRBJ2-2; D may match TRBD1 or TRBD2 (6 bases each). With 5 bases removed from V and 7 bases from J, the gap between germline ends came to 29 bases. This CDR3 region has 19 residues. Per germline, CDR1 SGHTA and CDR2 FQGTGA. CDR3 in amino acids: CASSLHAYGGQGIGGELFF. The CDR3 bases are TGTGCCAGCAGCCTTCACGCATATGGAGGGCAGGGGATTGGCGGGGAGCTGTTTTTT. The entire variable domain, with the rest obtained from reference TRBV7-3 and TRBJ2-2, is as follows: GAGVSQTPSNKVTEKGKYVELRCDPISGHTALYWYRQSLGQGPEFLIYFQGTGAADDSGLPNDRFFAVRPEGSVSTLKIQRTERGDSAVYLCASSLHAYGGQGIGGELFFGEGSRLTVL.

The rearrangement uses TRBV19 and TRBJ2-7, with D possibly TRBD2 on 6 matching bases. Germline V gives CDR1 LNHDA, CDR2 SQIVND (reference sequence). With 1 base removed from V and 11 bases from J, the gap between germline ends came to 18 bases. The CDR3 consists of 14 residues. DNA of the CDR3: TGTGCCAGTAGTATAGGACGGCGGGGTGAAGGGGAGTACTTC. Translation gives CASSIGRRGEGEYF.

This clone occurred a few times. The chain has TRBV28 and TRBJ1-2; D gene ambiguous. Trimming shortened V by 3 bases and J by 6 bases, and 5 bases separated the two germline ends. The CDR3 spans 11 residues. Per germline, CDR1 MDHEN and CDR2 SYDVKM. The CDR3 is CASSLDHGYTF. The CDR3 DNA reads as TGTGCCAGCAGTTTGGATCATGGCTACACCTTC.

To note about this clone: At one end, the junction sequence differs from germline, possibly due to a read error. The gene calls are TRBV23-1 and TRBJ2-2, with D possibly matching TRBD2 (5 bases). TRBV23-1 counts as an open reading frame of uncertain function. The CDR3 spans 16 residues. Here the CDR3 reads CASSQFTTSEHRGAVF. The CDR3 nucleotides are TGCGCCAGCAGTCAATTTACGACAAGCGAACACCGGGGAGCTGTTTTT.

This clone turned up a few times. The chain is built from TRBV9 and TRBJ2-7; no clear D gene. Germline values: CDR1 SGDLS, CDR2 YYNGEE. This CDR3 contains 14 residues. V gave up 2 bases and J gave up 0 bases, with 9 bases separating them. This CDR3 reads CASSVTSDSYEQYF. The DNA of the CDR3 is TGTGCCAGCAGCGTTACTTCGGACTCCTACGAGCAGTACTTC. Combining the CDR3 with reference TRBV9 and TRBJ2-7 gives the whole variable domain DSGVTQTPKHLITATGQRVTLRCSPRSGDLSVYWYQQSLDQGLQFLIQYYNGEERAKGNILERFSAQQFPDLHSELNLSSLELGDSALYFCASSVTSDSYEQYFGPGTRLTVT.

The chain recombines TRBV19 with TRBJ1-5; D remains unclear. Between the trimmed V and J ends, which lost 3 bases and 3 bases, there was a span of 15 bases. The CDR3 totals 16 residues. Germline CDR1 and CDR2: LNHDA and SQIVND (reference sequence). The CDR3 region is CASSIRAPGNNQPQHF. As DNA, the CDR3 is TGTGCCAGTAGTATTCGGGCCCCAGGCAACAATCAGCCCCAGCATTTT.

The rearrangement links TRBV7-2 to TRBJ2-7; TRBD1 matches 9 bases. This CDR3 has 16 residues. V lost 1 base and J lost 2; bases outside the gene matches: 6. Germline V gene lookup returns CDR1 SGHTA and CDR2 FQGNSA. DNA for the CDR3: TGTGCCAGCAGCTTAGTAGGGACAGGGTCTACCTACGAGCAGTACTTC. Translation gives CASSLVGTGSTYEQYF.